The TCR beta chain described here comes from a study of blood T cells in healthy people across ages. The CDR3 sequence is 13 residues long. Germline V CDR1 and CDR2: MNHNY, SVGAGI (reference sequence). A remark on this clonotype: The junction departs from the called germline gene at one end, perhaps through a read error.

Peripheral blood was drawn, approximately 9.4 milliliters per donor. Together with a sample-barcoded 5' primer, a J-beta primer mix was included in a second PCR lasting 7 to 11 cycles. TCRdb redid the calling of the 5' RACE reads with MiXCR, one entry per CDR3 protein. The data show 1.5 million to 2 million distinct CDR3 sequences, 49% seen once. J is TRBJ2-5 and V is TRBV6-6; TRBD2 aligns across 7 bases. The specimen was blood. This TCR derives from a woman aged 35 to 49 in good health. CDR3: CASYPGGWETQYF. The DNA for the CDR3 is TGCGCCAGCTACCCCGGGGGGTGGGAGACCCAGTACTTC.